Below, 15 T cell receptor beta chains from the same sample are listed, as sequenced in a study of shared clonotypes between healthy human individuals. Here immunoSEQ multiplex PCR was the method, and the copy in TCRdb shows in-frame clones only, minus some. The table records around 1.6 million clones, approximately 98% of them present only once. Material: naive CD4+ T cells sorted from blood. Subset meaning: CD45RA+ positively selected. The receptor set was obtained from a man aged 25-45 years in good health.

The V call is TRBV2, the J call TRBJ2-1, with D maybe TRBD2 (6 bases). Germline V gives CDR1 SNHLY, CDR2 FYNNEI. This CDR3 comprises 15 residues. V lost 3 bases and J lost 9, with 18 bases in between. Here the CDR3 DNA reads TGTGCCAGCAGTGAGGGAGGAGGGTTTCCGGGTGAGCAGTTCTTC. Translated: CASSEGGGFPGEQFF.

The chain couples TRBV7-2 to TRBJ2-7, with TRBD2 matching 13 bases. The germline V gene encodes CDR1 SGHTA and CDR2 FQGNSA. The CDR3 runs 17 residues. Trimming cost V 1 base and J 6 bases; bases outside gene matches: 9. The CDR3 is CASSLESGRLAGGEQYF. The CDR3 bases are TGTGCCAGCAGCTTAGAGTCCGGAAGACTAGCGGGAGGCGAGCAGTACTTC.

The chain combines TRBV5-1 with TRBJ2-7, with D possibly being TRBD1 (5 bases). The CDR3 length is 14 residues. V dropped 0 bases and J dropped 2 bases, with 9 bases sitting between them. CDR1 is SGHRS and CDR2 is YFSETQ in the germline V gene. CDR3 in amino acids: CASSLAGKTYEQYF. The CDR3 region has the DNA TGCGCCAGCAGCTTGGCAGGGAAAACCTACGAGCAGTACTTC.

This clone occurred once. The V call is TRBV19, the J call TRBJ1-2; no clear D. Germline lookup yields CDR1 LNHDA and CDR2 SQIVND (reference sequence). The CDR3 length is 14 residues. Trimming stripped 0 bases from V and 1 base from J, with 6 bases between. CDR3 sequence: CASSIDHFNYGYTF. The CDR3 DNA reads as TGTGCCAGTAGTATAGATCATTTTAACTATGGCTACACCTTC.

The rearrangement joins TRBV7-9 to TRBJ2-1; maybe TRBD2 (5 bases). V was clipped by 10 bases and J by 5 bases, with 15 bases between them. Germline CDR1 SEHNR, CDR2 FQNEAQ (reference sequence). The CDR3 spans 13 residues. CDR3 loop: CATQLGRDNEQFF. The CDR3 DNA sequence: TGTGCCACACAACTAGGACGCGACAATGAGCAGTTCTTC. The full variable domain, completed using reference TRBV7-9 and TRBJ2-1, is DTGVSQNPRHKITKRGQNVTFRCDPISEHNRLYWYRQTLGQGPEFLTYFQNEAQLEKSRLLSDRFSAERPKGSFSTLEIQRTEQGDSAMYLCATQLGRDNEQFFGPGTRLTVL.

The chain uses TRBV7-2 and TRBJ2-5, with 7 bases that match TRBD2. Per the germline V gene, CDR1 is SGHTA and CDR2 is FQGNSA. V shed 2 bases and J 5 bases; nucleotides not matched to a gene: 14. CDR3 length: 17 amino acids. CDR3 coding DNA: TGTGCCAGCAGCTTAAGTATAGCGGGTCTATCTCGGGAGACCCAGTACTTC. Protein: CASSLSIAGLSRETQYF.

This chain joins TRBV9 and TRBJ2-7; 8 bases match TRBD1. Unmatched junction bases numbered 10, after V lost 4 bases and J lost 4 bases. Germline lookup yields CDR1 SGDLS and CDR2 YYNGEE. The CDR3 extends over 15 amino acids. This CDR3 reads CASSLTGTGNYEQYF. CDR3 bases: TGTGCCAGCAGCCTTACCGGGACAGGAAATTACGAGCAGTACTTC.

This chain links TRBV30 with TRBJ2-3, with D perhaps matching TRBD2 (6 bases). The CDR3 consists of 12 residues. Trimming took 1 base from V and 9 from J, leaving 11 bases between them. Germline CDR1 GTSNPN, CDR2 SVGIG (reference sequence). CDR3 DNA: TGTGCCTGGAGTGAGTCCGCGGGAACGCAGTATTTT. Translating gives CAWSESAGTQYF.

The chain uses TRBV10-1 and TRBJ2-4, with 13 bases lining up with TRBD2. Unmatched junction bases numbered 0, after V lost 4 bases and J lost 3 bases. CDR3 length equals 15 residues. Per the germline V gene, CDR1 is WNHNN and CDR2 is SYGVQD (reference sequence). The chain's CDR3 is CASSGTSGSKNIQYF. The DNA of the CDR3 is TGCGCCAGCAGTGGGACTAGCGGGAGCAAAAACATTCAGTACTTC.

J is TRBJ2-3 and V is TRBV5-1; 7 bases align to TRBD2. Germline CDR1 is SGHRS and CDR2 is YFSETQ. The CDR3 is 18 residues long. Trimming at V came to 0 bases and at J to 0 bases, leaving 10 bases not matched to a gene. CDR3 in amino acids: CASSLGLGGRRSTDTQYF. The CDR3 DNA reads TGCGCCAGCAGCTTGGGATTGGGCGGGAGACGAAGCACAGATACGCAGTATTTT.

V is TRBV9 and J is TRBJ2-7, with 7 bases matching TRBD1. Germline V lookup: CDR1 SGDLS, CDR2 YYNGEE. CDR3 length: 16 amino acids. Losses at the gene ends were 0 bases for V and 3 bases for J; bases not matched to a gene: 9. The CDR3 region is CASSVATGTAIYEQYF. The CDR3 DNA follows: TGTGCCAGCAGCGTAGCTACTGGGACAGCGATCTACGAGCAGTACTTC.

J is TRBJ2-5 and V is TRBV4-1; TRBD1 aligns across 9 bases. Germline V CDR1 and CDR2: MGHRA, YSYEKL. V lost 4 bases to trimming and J lost 4 bases; unmatched junction nucleotides: 4. The CDR3 contains 14 residues. The CDR3 region is CASSPDRGRETQYF. CDR3 DNA: TGCGCCAGCAGCCCCGACAGGGGGAGAGAGACCCAGTACTTC.

About this clone itself: One end of the junction varies from germline; a read error may be responsible. This chain joins TRBV7-9 and TRBJ2-5; D ambiguous. This CDR3 is 13 amino acids long. Germline lookup yields CDR1 SEHNR and CDR2 FQNEAQ (reference sequence). CDR3 protein: CASSLARQAPLDF. Written as DNA, the CDR3 is TGTGCCAGCAGCTTAGCGCGGCAGGCTCCTTTGGACTTC.

The chain couples TRBV19 to TRBJ1-3; D possibly corresponds to TRBD1 (5 bases). The V gene's germline CDR1 is LNHDA and CDR2 SQIVND (reference sequence). V was pared by 6 bases and J by 5 bases, with 14 bases between. There are 14 residues in the CDR3. The CDR3: CASRGLADRNTIYF. Written as DNA, the CDR3 is TGTGCCAGTAGGGGACTCGCCGACAGAAACACCATATATTTT.

This clone appeared a single time. The gene calls are TRBV2 and TRBJ2-7; D might be TRBD1 or TRBD2, each matching 5 bases. Germline V gene lookup returns CDR1 SNHLY and CDR2 FYNNEI. The CDR3 runs 12 residues. The germline V and J ends were trimmed by 3 bases and 6 bases, with 9 bases remaining between them. The CDR3 coding sequence is TGTGCCAGCAGTGACAGGGCGGGCGAGCAGTACTTC. Protein sequence: CASSDRAGEQYF.